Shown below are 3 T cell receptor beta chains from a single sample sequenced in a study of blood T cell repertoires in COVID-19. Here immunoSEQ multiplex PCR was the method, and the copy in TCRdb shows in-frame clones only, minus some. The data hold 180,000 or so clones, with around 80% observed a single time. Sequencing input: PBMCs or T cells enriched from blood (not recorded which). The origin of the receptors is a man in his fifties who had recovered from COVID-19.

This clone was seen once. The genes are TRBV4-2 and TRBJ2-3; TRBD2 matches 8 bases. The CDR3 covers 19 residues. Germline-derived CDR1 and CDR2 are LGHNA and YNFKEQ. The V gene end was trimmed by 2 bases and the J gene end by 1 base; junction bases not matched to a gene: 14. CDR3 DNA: TGTGCCAGCAGCCAAAATCCCCGCCGCGGGACTAGTGGCACAGATACGCAGTATTTT. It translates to CASSQNPRRGTSGTDTQYF.

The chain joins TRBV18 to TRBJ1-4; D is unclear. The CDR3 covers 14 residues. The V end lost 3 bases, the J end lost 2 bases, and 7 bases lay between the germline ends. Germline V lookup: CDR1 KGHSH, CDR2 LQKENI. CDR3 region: CASSPRVTNEKLFF. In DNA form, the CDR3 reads TGTGCCAGCTCACCGCGGGTGACTAATGAAAAACTGTTTTTT.

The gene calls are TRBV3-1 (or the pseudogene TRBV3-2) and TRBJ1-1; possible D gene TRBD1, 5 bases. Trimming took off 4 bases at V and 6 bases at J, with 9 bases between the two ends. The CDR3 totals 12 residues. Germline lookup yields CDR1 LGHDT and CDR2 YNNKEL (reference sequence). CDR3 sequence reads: CASSRGGAEAFF. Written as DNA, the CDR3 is TGTGCCAGCAGCCGGGGGGGGGCTGAAGCTTTCTTT.